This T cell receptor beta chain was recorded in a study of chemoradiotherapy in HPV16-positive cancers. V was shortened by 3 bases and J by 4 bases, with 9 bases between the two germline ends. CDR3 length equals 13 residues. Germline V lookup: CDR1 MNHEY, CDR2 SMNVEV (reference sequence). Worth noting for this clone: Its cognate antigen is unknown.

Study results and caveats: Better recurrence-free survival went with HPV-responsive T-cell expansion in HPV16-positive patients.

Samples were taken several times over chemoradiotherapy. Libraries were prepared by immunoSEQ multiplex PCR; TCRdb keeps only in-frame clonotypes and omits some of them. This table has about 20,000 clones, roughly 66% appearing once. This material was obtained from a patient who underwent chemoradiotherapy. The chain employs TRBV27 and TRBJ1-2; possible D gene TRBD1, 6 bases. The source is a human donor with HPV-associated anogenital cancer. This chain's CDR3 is CASSLARGYGYTF. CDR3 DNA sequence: TGTGCCAGCAGTTTGGCCAGGGGCTATGGCTACACCTTC.